This note documents a single TCR beta chain sequence. Germline V gene data show CDR1 as SGHNT and CDR2 as YYREEE (reference sequence). The CDR3 totals 16 residues. V dropped 3 bases and J dropped 4; count of bases not matched to a gene: 6. The source of the sample is a study of blood T cells in healthy people across ages. Using a J-beta primer mix together with a sample-barcoded 5' primer, a second PCR was run for roughly 6 to 11 cycles. TCRdb recomputed calls from the 5' RACE reads with MiXCR, one row per CDR3 protein. The sample includes 600,000 to 800,000 distinct CDR3 sequences, more than 20% of them seen just once.

The sequenced sample consisted of blood. The V call is TRBV5-4, the J call TRBJ2-3; the match to TRBD2 covers 12 bases. The receptor comes from a man in his 70s in good health. The CDR3 DNA reads as TGTGCCAGCAGCTCCAGGACTAGCGGGATCTCAGATACGCAGTATTTT. It yields the protein CASSSRTSGISDTQYF.